One and the same sample provided the 10 T cell receptor beta chains below, sequenced in a study of tumor-infiltrating lymphocytes in oesophageal squamous cell carcinoma. Each CDR3 protein gets one entry after TCRdb re-called the PCR reads with MiXCR. The sample has 20,000 to 25,000 distinct CDR3 sequences; 34% are singletons. Sequenced sample: esophageal tumor tissue. The receptors were sampled from a female donor with esophageal squamous cell carcinoma.

There are many counts of this clonotype. The chain links TRBV6-1 to TRBJ1-3; D ambiguous. Trimming stripped 5 bases from V and 0 bases from J, with 11 bases between. Looked up from germline, CDR1 is MNHNS and CDR2 is SASEGT. This CDR3 has 15 residues. The CDR3, as DNA: TGTGCCAGCAGTTTGACACCGAACTCTGGAAACACCATATATTTT. This translates into CASSLTPNSGNTIYF.

This clonotype was counted only a few times. This sequence joins TRBV20-1 and TRBJ2-5; the match to TRBD1 covers 8 bases. The J call may be faulty, since TRBJ2-1 better matches the DNA end. The CDR3 covers 13 residues. Germline lookup yields CDR1 DFQATT and CDR2 SNEGSKA (reference sequence). The chain's CDR3 is CSARTGSMETQFF. The CDR3 nucleotides are TGCAGTGCAAGGACAGGGAGTATGGAGACCCAGTTCTTC.

This clonotype is judged large. V gene TRBV7-2 combines with J gene TRBJ2-7; the D is unclear. Trimming left V 5 bases short and J 0 bases short, with 8 bases between. Germline CDR1 reads SGHTA; CDR2 reads FQGNSA. The CDR3 runs to 13 residues. CDR3 coding DNA: TGTGCCAGCAGCCTGGCAAGCTCCTACGAGCAGTACTTC. Translated, it gives CASSLASSYEQYF.

This clonotype was observed a handful of times. The chain has TRBV28 and TRBJ2-5; the D gene could be TRBD1 or TRBD2 (5 bases each). V was trimmed by 7 bases and J by 5 bases, leaving 11 bases between them. Germline CDR1 and CDR2: MDHEN and SYDVKM. The CDR3 has 12 amino acids. The CDR3 sequence is CASKGSAETQYF. CDR3 in DNA: TGTGCCAGCAAGGGGAGCGCGGAGACCCAGTACTTC.

This clonotype is medium-sized by share. The chain couples TRBV12-3 or TRBV12-4 to TRBJ1-5; a possible D gene is TRBD1 (5 bases). V was pared by 3 bases and J by 2 bases, with 8 bases between. The CDR3 loop spans 14 amino acids. CDR3 nucleotide sequence: TGTGCCAGCAGTTTTACCAGGGGCAATCAGCCCCAGCATTTT. Its protein is CASSFTRGNQPQHF.

On this clonotype itself: A read error may be the cause here, since a much bigger clone is one base away. The V gene is TRBV27, the J gene TRBJ2-1; D unclear. This CDR3 has 13 amino acids. V dropped 9 bases and J dropped 10 bases, with 19 bases sitting between them. Looked up from germline, CDR1 is MNHEY and CDR2 is SMNVEV (reference sequence). The CDR3 loop is CASSFGASAEQFF. The CDR3 DNA reads TGTGCCAGTTCGTTCGGAGCCTCTGCCGAGCAGTTCTTC.

As to this clonotype: The CDR3 ends on some other residue instead of the conserved phenylalanine or tryptophan, so this is likely a read error. The limits of the CDR3 on the DNA are not certain, so only TCRdb's listed CDR3 is given. V and J are TRBV7-2 and TRBJ2-6; the DNA was not used to check the table's D call, TRBD2. A total of 20 residues make up the CDR3, ends included. Germline assignment: CDR1 SGHTA and CDR2 FQGNSA. The CDR3 spells CASSLLLAGGESVLEQYFGA.

This sequence joins TRBV7-2 and TRBJ2-1; TRBD1 agrees at 8 bases. Per the germline V gene, CDR1 is SGHTA and CDR2 is FQGNSA. The CDR3 loop spans 15 amino acids. V shed 1 base and J 7 bases; nucleotides not matched to a gene: 6. Here the CDR3 reads CASSLDPGGVNEQFF. CDR3 DNA sequence: TGTGCCAGCAGCTTAGATCCAGGGGGCGTGAATGAGCAGTTCTTC.

Points on this clonotype: This may arise from a read error, as a much more abundant clone is one base away. The chain uses TRBV6-2 or TRBV6-3 and TRBJ1-5; no definite D call. The germline V gene encodes CDR1 MNHEY and CDR2 SVGEGT. The CDR3 spans 12 residues. The CDR3 sequence is CVTNQVTQPQHF. CDR3 DNA: TGTGTCACCAACCAGGTTACTCAGCCCCAGCATTTT.

This clonotype has a count of ten or more. This chain connects TRBV28 to TRBJ1-6; D is unresolved. CDR1 is MDHEN, CDR2 SYDVKM, per germline. V was shortened by 7 bases and J by 7 bases, with 8 bases between the two germline ends. The CDR3 sequence is 12 residues long. Written as DNA, the CDR3 is TGTGCCAGCACCAAAGGGAATTCACCCCTCCACTTT. Residues: CASTKGNSPLHF.